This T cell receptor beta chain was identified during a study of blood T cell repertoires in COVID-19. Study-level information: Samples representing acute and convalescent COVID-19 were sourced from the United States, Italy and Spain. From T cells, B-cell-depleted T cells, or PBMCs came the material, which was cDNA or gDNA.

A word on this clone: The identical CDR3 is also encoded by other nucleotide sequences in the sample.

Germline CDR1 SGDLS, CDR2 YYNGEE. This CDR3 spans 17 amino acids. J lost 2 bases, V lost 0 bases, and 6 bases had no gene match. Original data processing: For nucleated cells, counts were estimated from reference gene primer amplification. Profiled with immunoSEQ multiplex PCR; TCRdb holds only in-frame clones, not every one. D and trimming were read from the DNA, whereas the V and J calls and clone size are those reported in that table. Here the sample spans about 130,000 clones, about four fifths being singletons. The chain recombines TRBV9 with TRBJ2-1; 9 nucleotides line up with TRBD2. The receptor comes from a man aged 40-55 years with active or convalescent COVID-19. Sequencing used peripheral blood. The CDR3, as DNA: TGTGCCAGCAGCGTAGATGGTAGCGGGGGTCCCTACAATGAGCAGTTCTTC. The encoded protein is CASSVDGSGGPYNEQFF.